These 28 T cell receptor beta chains came from one sample sequenced in a study of blood T cell repertoires in COVID-19. Profiled with immunoSEQ multiplex PCR; TCRdb holds only in-frame clones, not every one. The table lists 200,000 to 250,000 clones, about nine tenths of them singletons. The material sequenced was peripheral blood. These receptors originate from a young man with COVID-19, enrolled during active disease.

This sequence joins TRBV2 and TRBJ1-5; D is possibly TRBD1 (6 bases). The ends were cut back, 6 bases at V and 6 bases at J, with 15 bases in the middle. Looked up from germline, CDR1 is SNHLY and CDR2 is FYNNEI. This CDR3 has 14 residues. The CDR3 DNA reads as TGTGCCAGCAGCCCAGGACAGTTCGCTCAGCCCCAGCATTTT. Encoded protein: CASSPGQFAQPQHF. The variable domain in full, with the rest retrieved from reference TRBV2 and TRBJ1-5, is EPEVTQTPSHQVTQMGQEVILRCVPISNHLYFYWYRQILGQKVEFLVSFYNNEISEKSEIFDDQFSVERPDGSNFTLKIRSTKLEDSAMYFCASSPGQFAQPQHFGDGTRLSIL.

This rearrangement joins TRBV14 to TRBJ2-1; weak D call: TRBD2 (5 bases). Deletions cut 1 base from V and 3 bases from J, with 13 bases between. CDR1 and CDR2 from the germline V gene are SGHDN and FVKESK. This CDR3 has 16 residues. The DNA for the CDR3 is TGTGCCAGCAGCCAAGGGACTCACCCTAACTACAATGAGCAGTTCTTC. Its protein product is CASSQGTHPNYNEQFF.

In DNA form, the CDR3 reads TGTGCCAGCTCACCGGGACAGCAGACAGATACGCAGTATTTT. Protein sequence: CASSPGQQTDTQYF. The chain carries TRBV18 and TRBJ2-3; TRBD1 aligns across 7 bases. With 3 bases clipped from V and 3 bases from J, the junction kept 3 bases outside the gene matches. Germline-derived CDR1 and CDR2 are KGHSH and LQKENI. The CDR3 runs 14 residues.

The V and J genes are TRBV4-2 and TRBJ2-7, with D possibly matching TRBD2 (5 bases). Germline loops: CDR1 LGHNA, CDR2 YNFKEQ. CDR3 length equals 15 residues. V shed 0 bases and J shed 3 bases, with 12 bases lying between them. CDR3: CASSQDRASYYEQYF. The CDR3 bases are TGTGCCAGCAGCCAAGATAGGGCTAGCTACTACGAGCAGTACTTC.

This clone was counted a single time. Here the CDR3 DNA reads TGTGCCAGCAGGACCTCAGGGGGTCGGAATGAGCAGTTCTTC. This translates into CASRTSGGRNEQFF. The V gene is TRBV6-5, the J gene TRBJ2-1; 7 positions agree with TRBD1. Looked up from germline, CDR1 is MNHEY and CDR2 is SVGAGI. This CDR3 has 14 amino acids. Trimming at V came to 6 bases and at J to 7 bases, leaving 9 bases not matched to a gene.

This chain links TRBV25-1 with TRBJ2-2; possible D gene TRBD2, 5 bases. Trimming removed 1 base at V and 1 base at J, with 7 bases between. The CDR3 has 15 residues. Germline-derived CDR1 and CDR2 are MGHDK and SYGVNS. Here the CDR3 reads CASSEFRGNTGELFF. The DNA for the CDR3 is TGTGCCAGCAGTGAATTCCGGGGGAACACCGGGGAGCTGTTTTTT.

This chain uses TRBV11-2 with TRBJ2-7, with D hard to call. This CDR3 has 17 amino acids. From germline, CDR1 is SGHAT and CDR2 FQNNGV. The V gene lost 0 bases and the J gene lost 0 bases, with 15 bases spanning the gap. This CDR3 reads CASSLDSERLASYEQYF. CDR3 DNA sequence: TGTGCCAGCAGCTTAGATTCCGAGCGCCTTGCCTCCTACGAGCAGTACTTC.

This chain connects TRBV19 to TRBJ2-7; 8 nucleotides match TRBD1. V lost 4 bases, J lost 3 bases, and 11 bases stayed unmatched. Germline CDR1 reads LNHDA; CDR2 reads SQIVND (reference sequence). CDR3 length: 16 residues. CDR3 in amino acids: CASSTHADRVDYEQYF. The CDR3, as DNA: TGTGCCAGTAGTACACACGCGGACAGGGTAGACTACGAGCAGTACTTC.

Only one count was recorded for this clone. This chain connects TRBV7-9 to TRBJ1-4, with 7 bases fitting TRBD1. Germline CDR1 SEHNR, CDR2 FQNEAQ (reference sequence). Germline trimming cut 6 bases from V and 0 bases from J; bases unmatched to any gene: 7. There are 16 residues in the CDR3. The DNA of the CDR3 is TGTGCCAGCAGGGTGGGACAGACAGCAACTAATGAAAAACTGTTTTTT. This encodes CASRVGQTATNEKLFF.

V is TRBV7-2 and J is TRBJ2-4; D remains ambiguous. This CDR3 region has 13 residues. The germline V gene has CDR1 SGHTA and CDR2 FQGNSA. Trimming stripped 8 bases from V and 0 bases from J, with 8 bases between. The CDR3 reads CASHELAKNIQYF. The CDR3 bases are TGTGCCAGCCACGAGCTAGCCAAAAACATTCAGTACTTC.

This clone turned up a few times. The rearrangement joins TRBV27 to TRBJ1-2, with 12 bases identical to TRBD1. Unmatched junction bases numbered 19, after V lost 7 bases and J lost 7 bases. CDR1 and CDR2 from the germline V gene are MNHEY and SMNVEV (reference sequence). The CDR3 is 18 amino acids. The CDR3 region has the DNA TGTGCCAGCACACCAAGAGGACTCGCGGGACAGGGGGCGGGTGGCTACACCTTC. Protein product: CASTPRGLAGQGAGGYTF.

This clone occurred once. The genes are TRBV19 and TRBJ1-5, with D uncertain. This CDR3 comprises 17 residues. Germline V gene lookup returns CDR1 LNHDA and CDR2 SQIVND (reference sequence). V lost 10 bases and J 3 bases, leaving 25 bases between the germline ends. In DNA, the CDR3 is TGTGCCACAAGGGCGGCGAGGGTGATGATAGACAATCAGCCCCAGCATTTT. Translating it yields CATRAARVMIDNQPQHF. Combining the CDR3 with reference TRBV19 and TRBJ1-5 gives the whole variable domain DGGITQSPKYLFRKEGQNVTLSCEQNLNHDAMYWYRQDPGQGLRLIYYSQIVNDFQKGDIAEGYSVSREKKESFPLTVTSAQKNPTAFYLCATRAARVMIDNQPQHFGDGTRLSIL.

The rearrangement joins TRBV5-6 to TRBJ2-1, with no clear D. V was trimmed by 0 bases and J by 3 bases, leaving 13 bases between them. Germline V lookup: CDR1 SGHDT, CDR2 YYEEEE. The CDR3 totals 16 residues. CDR3 bases: TGTGCCAGCAGCTTGGTTCCCTATTCGGTCTACAATGAGCAGTTCTTC. This encodes CASSLVPYSVYNEQFF.

The genes are TRBV27 and TRBJ2-5, with TRBD1 identical over 8 bases. CDR3 length: 14 amino acids. Germline CDR1 reads MNHEY; CDR2 reads SMNVEV (reference sequence). After removal of 8 bases from V and 5 bases from J, the junction contained 10 bases not matched to a gene. Written as DNA, the CDR3 is TGTGCCAGCCGGGCCCCAGGGGGCGTGGAGACCCAGTACTTC. It translates to CASRAPGGVETQYF.

This rearrangement joins TRBV9 to TRBJ1-2; possibly TRBD1 for D (6 bases). Looked up from germline, CDR1 is SGDLS and CDR2 is YYNGEE. V shed 0 bases and J shed 3 bases, with 12 bases lying between them. The CDR3 is made up of 15 amino acids. The DNA for the CDR3 is TGTGCCAGCAGCGTAGCCGGGGGGCACGACTATGGCTACACCTTC. It encodes CASSVAGGHDYGYTF.

This chain uses TRBV19 with TRBJ2-1; TRBD1 might be the D (6 bases). The V end lost 3 bases, the J end lost 2 bases, and 11 bases lay between the germline ends. The CDR3 loop spans 15 amino acids. The germline V gene encodes CDR1 LNHDA and CDR2 SQIVND (reference sequence). The CDR3 DNA reads TGTGCCAGTAGTATCGAGGGGGAAGCCTACAATGAGCAGTTCTTC. It codes for CASSIEGEAYNEQFF.

V usage is TRBV2 and J usage is TRBJ2-7; weak D call: TRBD2 (5 bases). CDR1 is SNHLY and CDR2 is FYNNEI in the germline V gene. Trimming stripped 7 bases from V and 1 base from J, with 8 bases between. This CDR3 spans 12 amino acids. DNA for the CDR3: TGTGCCAGCAACCGGGGTTCCTACGAGCAGTACTTC. Amino acid sequence: CASNRGSYEQYF.

This chain links TRBV6-5 with TRBJ1-3; perhaps TRBD1 as D (5 bases). The V end was cut by 0 bases, the J end by 3 bases, with 12 bases between. Germline values: CDR1 MNHEY, CDR2 SVGAGI. There are 16 residues in the CDR3. The DNA for the CDR3 is TGTGCCAGCAGTTACTCGCCAGGGTTTGTTGGAAACACCATATATTTT. Protein: CASSYSPGFVGNTIYF.

The rearrangement uses TRBV28 and TRBJ2-1; tentative D call: TRBD2 (5 bases). Germline V gene data show CDR1 as MDHEN and CDR2 as SYDVKM. V shed 3 bases and J shed 5 bases, with 14 bases lying between them. The CDR3 has 15 amino acids. The CDR3 loop is CASSFRGFGDNEQFF. DNA for the CDR3: TGTGCCAGCAGTTTCCGGGGTTTCGGGGACAATGAGCAGTTCTTC.

J is TRBJ1-5 and V is TRBV19; 7 bases line up with TRBD1. CDR3 size: 15 residues. Germline loops: CDR1 LNHDA, CDR2 SQIVND (reference sequence). With 4 bases clipped from V and 0 bases from J, the junction kept 3 bases outside the gene matches. CDR3 bases: TGTGCCAGTAGTACAGGGGGTTATAGCAATCAGCCCCAGCATTTT. Amino acids: CASSTGGYSNQPQHF.

The chain joins TRBV18 to TRBJ2-7; D is uncertain. The CDR3 extends over 13 amino acids. Germline CDR1 reads KGHSH; CDR2 reads LQKENI. The ends were cut back, 1 base at V and 6 bases at J, with 10 bases in the middle. The chain's CDR3 is CASSPQASGEQYF. CDR3 coding DNA: TGTGCCAGCTCACCACAAGCCTCGGGCGAGCAGTACTTC.

V usage is TRBV3-1 (or the pseudogene TRBV3-2) and J usage is TRBJ2-3; 8 bases match TRBD2. With V trimmed by 2 bases and J by 3 bases, 7 bases remained unmatched. Per germline, CDR1 LGHDT and CDR2 YNNKEL (reference sequence). The CDR3 sequence is 16 residues long. Here the CDR3 DNA reads TGTGCCAGCAGCCAATTTAGCGGGAAAGTAACAGATACGCAGTATTTT. It codes for CASSQFSGKVTDTQYF.

The J gene is TRBJ1-5, the V gene TRBV7-9, with D hard to call. V gave up 5 bases and J gave up 7 bases, with 15 bases separating them. The CDR3 is 14 residues long. CDR1 is SEHNR, CDR2 FQNEAQ, per germline (reference sequence). The chain's CDR3 is CASSRGGVGQPQHF. The CDR3 bases are TGTGCCAGCAGCAGAGGCGGGGTTGGGCAGCCCCAGCATTTT.

The sample holds a few counts of this clone. This rearrangement joins TRBV6-6 to TRBJ2-7; tentatively, D is TRBD2 (5 bases). Germline CDR1 is MNHNY and CDR2 is SVGAGI (reference sequence). Deletions cut 5 bases from V and 1 base from J, with 18 bases between. CDR3 length: 16 residues. CDR3 residues: CASSPREGVGSYEQYF. The CDR3 nucleotides are TGTGCCAGCAGTCCCCGTGAGGGTGTAGGGTCCTACGAGCAGTACTTC.

The rearrangement uses TRBV6-4 and TRBJ2-3; 7 bases are shared with TRBD1. J gave up 0 bases and V 5 bases, and 2 bases lay outside the gene matches. Germline V gene data show CDR1 as MRHNA and CDR2 as SNTAGT. The CDR3 is 14 amino acids. CDR3 sequence (DNA): TGTGCCAGCAGTAGACAGGGTAGCACAGATACGCAGTATTTT. Residues: CASSRQGSTDTQYF.

The genes are TRBV12-5 and TRBJ1-1; no clear D. Germline CDR1 is LGHNT and CDR2 is FRNRAP. The V and J ends lost 6 bases and 0 bases respectively, with 11 bases between them. CDR3 length: 14 residues. The CDR3 DNA reads TGTGCTAGTGGCCAAAACACGATGAACACTGAAGCTTTCTTT. It translates to CASGQNTMNTEAFF. Together with reference TRBV12-5 and TRBJ1-1, the CDR3 gives the full variable domain: DARVTQTPRHKVTEMGQEVTMRCQPILGHNTVFWYRQTMMQGLELLAYFRNRAPLDDSGMPKDRFSAEMPDATLATLKIQPSEPRDSAVYFCASGQNTMNTEAFFGQGTRLTVV.

The gene calls are TRBV6-2 or TRBV6-3 and TRBJ2-4; TRBD2 matches at 8 bases. Trimming cost V 6 bases and J 7 bases; bases outside gene matches: 11. The germline V gene has CDR1 MNHEY and CDR2 SVGEGT. CDR3 size: 15 residues. The DNA of the CDR3 is TGTGCCAGCAGCCCCAAGCGGGGGTTGGAGAACATTCAGTACTTC. This gives the protein CASSPKRGLENIQYF.

The J gene is TRBJ1-1, the V gene TRBV5-4, with unresolved D. CDR1 is SGHNT, CDR2 YYREEE, per germline (reference sequence). Trimming shortened V by 5 bases and J by 1 base, and 18 bases separated the two germline ends. CDR3 size: 16 residues. CDR3 bases: TGTGCCAGCAGTCCAAGGACGGGAAACCCGAACACTGAAGCTTTCTTT. This encodes CASSPRTGNPNTEAFF. The full variable domain, rest sourced from reference TRBV5-4 and TRBJ1-1, is ETGVTQSPTHLIKTRGQQVTLRCSSQSGHNTVSWYQQALGQGPQFIFQYYREEENGRGNFPPRFSGLQFPNYSSELNVNALELDDSALYLCASSPRTGNPNTEAFFGQGTRLTVV.